This T cell receptor beta chain was retrieved from a study of cytomegalovirus exposure and HLA in healthy donors. About this clone: Its antigen is as yet unknown.

The J segment lost 8 bases and the V segment lost 0 bases, leaving 6 bases of the junction unmatched. Per the germline V gene, CDR1 is SGHRS and CDR2 is YFSETQ. The CDR3 length is 14 residues. The PCR was carried out with 60 Vbeta primers and 13 Jbeta primers. TCRdb's copy holds only in-frame clones and misses some; the assay was immunoSEQ multiplex PCR. Of approximately 190,000 clones detected, around four fifths appear once; the ten largest clones hold around 3%. Study observations and caveats: CMV antigen specificity was confirmed in vitro for a few CMV-associated chains.

Input material: PBMCs. V usage is TRBV5-1 and J usage is TRBJ2-5; 8 bases map to TRBD2. The TCR originated in a woman between 50 and 59 years old in good health and CMV-seropositive. The CDR3 DNA sequence: TGCGCCAGCAGCTTGGGTCGGGGGGGCAGTACCCAGTACTTC. Protein sequence: CASSLGRGGSTQYF.